The rows below give T cell receptor beta chains drawn from one sample of a study of cytomegalovirus exposure and HLA in healthy donors. Measured with immunoSEQ multiplex PCR; TCRdb has only the in-frame clones, and not every one. The data contain around 130,000 clones, 65% to 80% of them singletons. The material sequenced was PBMCs. These receptors were obtained from a human donor in good health. CDR3s include the opening cysteine and the closing phenylalanine or tryptophan. Each record gives: CDR3 DNA, CDR3 protein, J gene, V gene, clone size, D gene. A D gene is named only where the DNA matches it firmly. Clone size is given for some rows only: seen once, a few or many times, or a class if the clone is expanded.

TGTGCCAGCAGCGTCGCGGGGGGGCACCAAGAGACCCAGTACTTC | CASSVAGGHQETQYF | TRBJ2-5 | TRBV9 | . | TRBD2
TGTGCCAGCAGCGAGGGAGTCGGTCAGCCCCAGCATTTT | CASSEGVGQPQHF | TRBJ1-5 | TRBV9 | . | .
TGTGCCAGCAGTTTAGCGGGGAGCTCCTACAATGAGCAGTTCTTC | CASSLAGSSYNEQFF | TRBJ2-1 | TRBV2 | . | TRBD2
TGTGCCAGCAGCTTAGCGCTAGGATTGATCACTGAAGCTTTCTTT | CASSLALGLITEAFF | TRBJ1-1 | TRBV7-9 | . | .
TGTGCCACCAGGGGACAGGGGATCTACGAGCAGTACTTC | CATRGQGIYEQYF | TRBJ2-7 | TRBV5-8 | . | TRBD1
TGTGCCAGCAGCCACGGGACTGACACAGATACGCAGTATTTT | CASSHGTDTDTQYF | TRBJ2-3 | TRBV11-2 | . | .
TGTGCCAGCAGTACTGAACCGACAGGAACCTATGGCTACACCTTC | CASSTEPTGTYGYTF | TRBJ1-2 | TRBV6-4 | . | .
TGTGCCAGCAGTGAGCCAGCGGGGGGTTCAGAGACCCAGTACTTC | CASSEPAGGSETQYF | TRBJ2-5 | TRBV2 | . | TRBD2
TGTGCCAGCAGCTTAATTAGGAGCACTGAAGCTTTCTTT | CASSLIRSTEAFF | TRBJ1-1 | TRBV7-9 | few | .
TGTGCCAGCAGTCCAGAAGAGGCCTCACGAGAAGCTTTCTTT | CASSPEEASREAFF | TRBJ1-1 | TRBV7-8 | . | .
TGCGCCAGCAGCTTGGGCCCCAACCCGGGACAGGGGGCAAGAGGGTCCTACGAGCAGTACTTC | CASSLGPNPGQGARGSYEQYF | TRBJ2-7 | TRBV5-1 | . | TRBD1
TGTGCCAGCATCCCCTCGGGGGGGAGGTACGAGCAGTACTTC | CASIPSGGRYEQYF | TRBJ2-7 | TRBV7-9 | . | TRBD2
TGTGCCAGCAGCCTCCTTCCCCGACAGGACTATGGCTACACCTTC | CASSLLPRQDYGYTF | TRBJ1-2 | TRBV14 | once | .
TGTGCCAGCAGTTCCGGGGGTAGGGGCAATCAGCCCCAGCATTTT | CASSSGGRGNQPQHF | TRBJ1-5 | TRBV6-5 | few | .
TGCGCCAGCAGCTTACTAGCGGGGGGGACTCAAGAGACCCAGTACTTC | CASSLLAGGTQETQYF | TRBJ2-5 | TRBV5-1 | . | TRBD2
TGTGCCAGCAGCCCTACTAACAGGGGGCCCGGGTTCTTC | CASSPTNRGPGFF | TRBJ2-1 | TRBV6-5 | . | TRBD1
TGTGCCAGCAGCTTAGATGTTGGGGCGATGGTCGAGCAGTACTTC | CASSLDVGAMVEQYF | TRBJ2-7 | TRBV7-9 | once | .
TGCGCCAGCAGCCAAGGAGGGGAGGCCGAGCAGTACTTC | CASSQGGEAEQYF | TRBJ2-7 | TRBV4-1 | once | .
TGTGCCAGCAGCTTGTCTAGTTTTAACTATGGCTACACCTTC | CASSLSSFNYGYTF | TRBJ1-2 | TRBV5-6 | . | .
TGTGCCAGCAGCCGTCTCCTAGCGGGGGGGTTTGAGCAGTACTTC | CASSRLLAGGFEQYF | TRBJ2-7 | TRBV7-8 | . | TRBD2
TGTGCCAGCAGCTTATCGTCTAGCGGGGGCTACGAGCAGTACTTC | CASSLSSSGGYEQYF | TRBJ2-7 | TRBV7-8 | . | TRBD2
TGTGCCAGCAGCTTCAATCGGGGGGCGCGGGCCGGGGAGCTGTTTTTT | CASSFNRGARAGELFF | TRBJ2-2 | TRBV5-6 | . | .
TGTGCCAGCAGTTTAATTGCTAGCGGGAACAATGAGCAGTTCTTC | CASSLIASGNNEQFF | TRBJ2-1 | TRBV27 | . | TRBD2
TGTGCCAGCAAGGCGGGACTCCTGAACACTGAAGCTTTCTTT | CASKAGLLNTEAFF | TRBJ1-1 | TRBV28 | . | .
TGTGCCACCAGCCCGCGGGCGATATATGAAAAACTGTTTTTT | CATSPRAIYEKLFF | TRBJ1-4 | TRBV15 | . | .
TGTGCCAGCAGCGCCAGGGACTATACGCAGTATTTT | CASSARDYTQYF | TRBJ2-3 | TRBV13 | . | .
TGTGCCAGCAGTCCACAGGGCGGAGGCTATGGCTACACCTTC | CASSPQGGGYGYTF | TRBJ1-2 | TRBV7-9 | once | .
TGTGCCAGCAGCTTGGGCTCCCTTGACAGGGGTCGAAACACTGAAGCTTTCTTT | CASSLGSLDRGRNTEAFF | TRBJ1-1 | TRBV5-5 | . | TRBD1
TGCGCCAGCAGACGGGGTTTCCGGGCTAATGAAAAACTGTTTTTT | CASRRGFRANEKLFF | TRBJ1-4 | TRBV23-1 | few | .
TGTGCCAGCAGCTCCAATAACAGGGTTATACTTAACTATGGCTACACCTTC | CASSSNNRVILNYGYTF | TRBJ1-2 | TRBV5-4 | . | .
TGTGCCAGCAGTTTAGGACTAGCGGGCGAGCAGTACTTC | CASSLGLAGEQYF | TRBJ2-7 | TRBV27 | . | TRBD2
TGTGCCAGCGGAAAGTACCTGGGCGAAGCTTTCTTT | CASGKYLGEAFF | TRBJ1-1 | TRBV2 | . | .
TGTGCCAGCAGTTACTTGGCAGGGGAAGCTTTCTTT | CASSYLAGEAFF | TRBJ1-1 | TRBV6-5 | . | .
TGCGCCAGCAGGGAGGGACAGATGAACACTGAAGCTTTCTTT | CASREGQMNTEAFF | TRBJ1-1 | TRBV5-1 | . | TRBD1
TGCAGCGTTGAGAGGAAATTGAACACTGAAGCTTTCTTT | CSVERKLNTEAFF | TRBJ1-1 | TRBV29-1 | . | .
TGTGCCAGCAGCTTAGAGGGTGGGCTGCTCTTTATGAACACTGAAGCTTTCTTT | CASSLEGGLLFMNTEAFF | TRBJ1-1 | TRBV5-4 | . | .
TGTGCCAGCAGTTACTATAGCGGGGAGCTGTTTTTT | CASSYYSGELFF | TRBJ2-2 | TRBV6-6 | few | .
TGTGCCAGCGGCCTAGGGCAGTTCTTC | CASGLGQFF | TRBJ2-1 | TRBV2 | . | .
TGCAGCGTTGACTTGGCGGACAGTCGTTCCTACGAGCAGTACTTC | CSVDLADSRSYEQYF | TRBJ2-7 | TRBV29-1 | . | .
TGTGCCAGCAGACCGCCGGGACTAGCGGCTTCCGAGCAGTACTTC | CASRPPGLAASEQYF | TRBJ2-7 | TRBV7-2 | . | TRBD2
TGTGCCAGCCCCCGTAGGGGAACAGATGTTGGCTATGGCTACACCTTC | CASPRRGTDVGYGYTF | TRBJ1-2 | TRBV21-1 | . | .
TGTGCCAGCAGTCGAGGGATAAATAATAATTCACCCCTCCACTTT | CASSRGINNNSPLHF | TRBJ1-6 | TRBV5-6 | . | .
TGTGCCAGCAGTTATTACCGGGACACAAGGGCTGAAGCTTTCTTT | CASSYYRDTRAEAFF | TRBJ1-1 | TRBV6-5 | . | .
TGTGCCAGCAGCTTTCGTCTCGGTGGGGGCGAGCAGTTCTTC | CASSFRLGGGEQFF | TRBJ2-1 | TRBV7-3 | . | .
TGCAGCGTTGATATGGGACAGGGGGGTTACGAGCAGTACTTC | CSVDMGQGGYEQYF | TRBJ2-7 | TRBV29-1 | . | TRBD1
TGCGCCAGCAGCCAAGATTCCTCGGGACAGTACTATGGCTACACCTTC | CASSQDSSGQYYGYTF | TRBJ1-2 | TRBV4-3 | . | TRBD1
TGTGCCACAGAACAGGGAGGGAACAATGAGCAGTTCTTC | CATEQGGNNEQFF | TRBJ2-1 | TRBV6-1 | . | .
TGTGCCAGCACCCTGCAGGGGGGCACCGGGGAGCTGTTTTTT | CASTLQGGTGELFF | TRBJ2-2 | TRBV7-2 | once | .
TGTGCCAGCAGCGTAAACCCCGCGACACCAACCTACGAGCAGTACTTC | CASSVNPATPTYEQYF | TRBJ2-7 | TRBV9 | . | .
TGTGCCAGCAGCTTAGTGGGACAGGGAGGGCCGGAATACAATGAGCAGTTCTTC | CASSLVGQGGPEYNEQFF | TRBJ2-1 | TRBV7-6 | . | TRBD1
TGTGCCAGCAGCTCCGACACGGGGGAGGGCTACACCTTC | CASSSDTGEGYTF | TRBJ1-2 | TRBV5-4 | once | .
TGTGCCAGCAGGACGACTAGCCGGAGCTCCTACGAGCAGTACTTC | CASRTTSRSSYEQYF | TRBJ2-7 | TRBV6-5 | once | TRBD2
TGTGCCAGCAGTGAGAGGCCTAGCGTTCAGCAGTTCTTC | CASSERPSVQQFF | TRBJ2-1 | TRBV6-1 | . | .
TGTGCCAGTAGTGGTACAGGGAAGACCTCTGGAAACACCATATATTTT | CASSGTGKTSGNTIYF | TRBJ1-3 | TRBV19 | . | .
TGTGCCAGCAGCCGTTACCCTAGTTCCCTCTATGGCTACACCTTC | CASSRYPSSLYGYTF | TRBJ1-2 | TRBV5-6 | . | .
TGTGCCAGTATTCACGGGACAGGGGACTACGAGCAGTACTTC | CASIHGTGDYEQYF | TRBJ2-7 | TRBV7-8 | . | TRBD1
TGTGCCAGCAGCTCCAGGGTTCCCACTGAAGCTTTCTTT | CASSSRVPTEAFF | TRBJ1-1 | TRBV13 | . | .